The 6 T cell receptor beta chains reported below all come from one sample, sequenced in a study of CD8 T cells in Susac syndrome. The RNA input was about 0.5 to 1 ug, and it was reverse transcribed with random hexamers. TCRdb recomputed calls from the immunoSEQ multiplex PCR reads with MiXCR, one row per CDR3 protein. The table records a few hundred thousand distinct CDR3 sequences, 94% of them present only once. The sample consisted of CD4+ T cells from PBMCs. These receptors were obtained from a human donor with Susac syndrome.

J is TRBJ2-3 and V is TRBV5-6; D perhaps matches TRBD2 (5 bases). CDR3 size: 14 residues. The germline gives CDR1 SGHDT, CDR2 YYEEEE. Trimming removed 4 bases at V and 5 bases at J, with 14 bases between. CDR3: CASSEGIRGDTQYF. The CDR3 DNA reads TGTGCCAGCAGCGAGGGTATACGGGGAGATACGCAGTATTTT.

The chain recombines TRBV28 with TRBJ1-1, with D unresolved. Germline V CDR1 and CDR2: MDHEN, SYDVKM. The CDR3 runs to 13 residues. Trimming pared 6 bases from V and 0 bases from J, leaving 8 bases between. Here the CDR3 reads CASRIGMNTEAFF. The CDR3 region has the DNA TGTGCCAGCAGGATTGGAATGAACACTGAAGCTTTCTTT.

The rearrangement uses TRBV5-6 and TRBJ1-1; 11 nucleotides match TRBD1. The ends lost 4 bases at V and 5 bases at J; junction bases unmatched: 4. The V gene's germline CDR1 is SGHDT and CDR2 YYEEEE. CDR3 size: 14 residues. CDR3 DNA: TGTGCCAGCAGCCCGGACAGGGGGCGGACTGAAGCTTTCTTT. Translated, it gives CASSPDRGRTEAFF.

The chain recombines TRBV2 with TRBJ2-2; 8 bases match TRBD1. The CDR3 is 13 residues long. Germline trimming cut 4 bases from V and 5 bases from J; bases unmatched to any gene: 0. Germline V CDR1 and CDR2: SNHLY, FYNNEI. CDR3 nucleotide sequence: TGTGCCAGCAGTGGGACAGGGACCGGGGAGCTGTTTTTT. Translating it yields CASSGTGTGELFF.

This rearrangement joins TRBV3-1 to TRBJ2-1; 11 bases match TRBD1. V trimming: 3 bases; J trimming: 9 bases; junction bases outside the gene matches: 7. This CDR3 region has 15 residues. Germline values: CDR1 LGHDT, CDR2 YNNKEL (reference sequence). CDR3 region: CASSHTGTGGREQFF. The CDR3 coding sequence is TGTGCCAGCAGCCATACTGGGACAGGGGGACGTGAGCAGTTCTTC.

V gene TRBV5-6 combines with J gene TRBJ1-5, with no clear D. CDR3 length: 14 residues. Looked up from germline, CDR1 is SGHDT and CDR2 is YYEEEE. The V gene lost 2 bases and the J gene lost 0 bases, with 6 bases spanning the gap. As DNA, the CDR3 is TGTGCCAGCAGCTTATTAAATAGCAATCAGCCCCAGCATTTT. Encoded protein: CASSLLNSNQPQHF.